This T cell receptor (beta chain) stems from a study of T cell repertoires in cytomegalovirus infection. The wider study: It was the public TCR beta signatures that indicated both CMV infection and matching HLA type. Broader study findings: The response measured ex vivo was dominated by TCR beta clonotypes (HLA-C-restricted and CMV-specific). Cumulative public TCR beta family frequency identified CMV carriers with the relevant HLA.

As concerns this clonotype: The antigen remains undetermined.

One entry per CDR3 protein results from TCRdb running MiXCR on the reads. The table has 900,000 to 950,000 distinct CDR3 sequences, 30% to 40% seen once. Per the germline V gene, CDR1 is LNHDA and CDR2 is SQIVND (reference sequence). The V end was cut by 6 bases, the J end by 8 bases, with 14 bases between. CDR3 size: 13 residues. Sequencing was performed on cultured CD8+ T cells from PBMCs, taken from culture after CMV antigen stimulation. This sequence originates from a human donor in good health (CMV status not recorded). Some clones in this sample may be carry-over from other donors' samples. The rearrangement uses TRBV19 and TRBJ2-1, with D perhaps matching TRBD2 (5 bases). Here the CDR3 DNA reads TGTGCCAGTAGACATCTCCACGGGGATGAGCAGTTCTTC. Translated: CASRHLHGDEQFF.